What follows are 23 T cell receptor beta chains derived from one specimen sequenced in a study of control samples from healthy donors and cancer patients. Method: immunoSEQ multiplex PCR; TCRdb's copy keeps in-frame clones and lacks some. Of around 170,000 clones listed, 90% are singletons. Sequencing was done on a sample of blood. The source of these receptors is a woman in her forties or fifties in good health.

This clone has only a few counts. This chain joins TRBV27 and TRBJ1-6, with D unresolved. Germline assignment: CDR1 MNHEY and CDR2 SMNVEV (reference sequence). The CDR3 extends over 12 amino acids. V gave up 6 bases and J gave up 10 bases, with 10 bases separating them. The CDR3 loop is CASRNGDSPLHF. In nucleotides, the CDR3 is TGTGCCAGCAGAAACGGAGACTCACCCCTCCACTTT.

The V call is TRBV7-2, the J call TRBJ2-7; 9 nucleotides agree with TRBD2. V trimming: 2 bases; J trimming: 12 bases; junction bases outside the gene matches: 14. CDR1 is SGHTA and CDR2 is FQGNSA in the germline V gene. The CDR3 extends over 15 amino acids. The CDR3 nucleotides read TGTGCCAGCAGCTTATTTTGGGGGGCATCGGGACTAGCGTACTTC. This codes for CASSLFWGASGLAYF. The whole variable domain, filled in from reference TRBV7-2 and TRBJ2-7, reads GAGVSQSPSNKVTEKGKDVELRCDPISGHTALYWYRQSLGQGLEFLIYFQGNSAPDKSGLPSDRFSAERTGGSVSTLTIQRTQQEDSAVYLCASSLFWGASGLAYFGPGTRLTVT.

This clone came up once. CDR3 residues: CASSPEGGRTEAFF. CDR3 DNA: TGTGCCAGCAGCCCGGAGGGGGGGCGAACTGAAGCTTTCTTT. The chain uses TRBV14 and TRBJ1-1, with a tentative D call TRBD1 (6 bases). Between the trimmed V and J ends, which lost 4 bases and 5 bases, there was a span of 14 bases. Germline V lookup: CDR1 SGHDN, CDR2 FVKESK. This CDR3 is 14 amino acids long.

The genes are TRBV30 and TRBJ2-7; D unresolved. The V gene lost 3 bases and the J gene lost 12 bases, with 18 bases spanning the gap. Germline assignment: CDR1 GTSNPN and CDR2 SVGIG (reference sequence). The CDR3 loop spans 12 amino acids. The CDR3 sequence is CAWSTLGASPYF. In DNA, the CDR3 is TGTGCCTGGAGCACTCTTGGAGCCTCCCCGTACTTC.

CDR3 region: CASSEQGRNEQYF. The CDR3 bases are TGTGCCAGCAGCGAACAGGGTAGGAACGAGCAGTACTTC. V usage is TRBV12-3 or TRBV12-4 and J usage is TRBJ2-7, with D tentatively TRBD1 (6 bases). Trimming removed 6 bases from V and 5 bases from J, with 14 bases in between. The CDR3 has 13 residues.

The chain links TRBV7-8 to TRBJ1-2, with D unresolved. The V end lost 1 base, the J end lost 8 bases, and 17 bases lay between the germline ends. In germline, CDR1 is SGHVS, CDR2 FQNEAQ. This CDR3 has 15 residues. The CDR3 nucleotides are TGTGCCAGCAGCTTAGTCTCCGCCGACATATGGGGCTACACCTTC. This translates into CASSLVSADIWGYTF.

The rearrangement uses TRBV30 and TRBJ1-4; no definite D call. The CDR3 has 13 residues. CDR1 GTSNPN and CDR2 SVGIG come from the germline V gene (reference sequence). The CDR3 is CAWWRATNEKLFF. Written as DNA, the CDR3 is TGTGCGTGGTGGCGTGCAACTAATGAAAAACTGTTTTTT.

The CDR3 region has the DNA TGTGCCAGCAGCTTAAAACTAGCGGAGTACGAGCAGTACTTC. As protein: CASSLKLAEYEQYF. The V and J genes are TRBV5-4 and TRBJ2-7; 8 positions match TRBD2. In germline, CDR1 is SGHNT, CDR2 YYREEE (reference sequence). Unmatched junction bases numbered 5, after V lost 2 bases and J lost 4 bases. CDR3 length equals 14 residues.

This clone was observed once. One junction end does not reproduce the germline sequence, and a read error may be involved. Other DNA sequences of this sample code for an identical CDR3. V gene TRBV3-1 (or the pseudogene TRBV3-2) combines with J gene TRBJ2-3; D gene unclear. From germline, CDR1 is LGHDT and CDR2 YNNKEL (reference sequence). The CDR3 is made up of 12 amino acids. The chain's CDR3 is CASSPWADTQYF. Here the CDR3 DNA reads TGCGCCAGCAGCCCCTGGGCAGATACGCAGTATTTT.

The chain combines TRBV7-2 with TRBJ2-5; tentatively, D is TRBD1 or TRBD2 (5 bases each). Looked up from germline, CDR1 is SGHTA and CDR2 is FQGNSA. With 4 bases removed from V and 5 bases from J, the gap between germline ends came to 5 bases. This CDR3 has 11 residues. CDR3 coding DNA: TGTGCCAGCAGCTGGGGGGAGACCCAGTACTTC. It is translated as CASSWGETQYF.

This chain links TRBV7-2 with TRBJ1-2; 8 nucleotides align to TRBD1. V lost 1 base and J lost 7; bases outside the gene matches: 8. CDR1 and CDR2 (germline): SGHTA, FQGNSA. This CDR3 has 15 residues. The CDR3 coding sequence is TGTGCCAGCAGCTTAGAGAGGACAGGGTCGTTTGGCTACACCTTC. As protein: CASSLERTGSFGYTF.

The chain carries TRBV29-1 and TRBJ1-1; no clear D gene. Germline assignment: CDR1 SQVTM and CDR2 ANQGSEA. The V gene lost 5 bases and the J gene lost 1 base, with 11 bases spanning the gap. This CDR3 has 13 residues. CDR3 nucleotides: TGCAGCGTTCTCAGGACGGGGAACACTGAAGCTTTCTTT. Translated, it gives CSVLRTGNTEAFF.

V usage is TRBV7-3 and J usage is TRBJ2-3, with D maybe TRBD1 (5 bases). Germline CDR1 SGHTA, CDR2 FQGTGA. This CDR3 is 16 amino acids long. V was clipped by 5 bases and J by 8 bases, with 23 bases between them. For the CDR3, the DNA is TGTGCCAGCAGCGCCCGGACAAGCCCGGAAAGAGCTACGCAGTATTTT. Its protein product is CASSARTSPERATQYF.

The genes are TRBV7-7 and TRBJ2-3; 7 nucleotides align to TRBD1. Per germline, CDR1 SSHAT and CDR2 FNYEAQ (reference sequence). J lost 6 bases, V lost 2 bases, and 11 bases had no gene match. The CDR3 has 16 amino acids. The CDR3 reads CASSLFAGQGVDTQYF. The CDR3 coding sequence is TGTGCCAGCAGCTTATTTGCCGGGCAGGGGGTGGATACGCAGTATTTT.

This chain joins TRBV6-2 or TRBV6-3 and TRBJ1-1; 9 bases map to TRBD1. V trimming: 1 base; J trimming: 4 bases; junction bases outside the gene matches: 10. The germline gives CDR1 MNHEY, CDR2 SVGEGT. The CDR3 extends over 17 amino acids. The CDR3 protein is CASSYYPGTGQSTEAFF. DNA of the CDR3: TGTGCCAGCAGTTACTACCCCGGGACAGGGCAGTCCACTGAAGCTTTCTTT.

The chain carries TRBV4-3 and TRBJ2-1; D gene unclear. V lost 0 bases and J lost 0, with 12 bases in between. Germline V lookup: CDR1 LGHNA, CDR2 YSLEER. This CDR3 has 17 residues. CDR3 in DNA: TGCGCCAGCAGCCAAGAGCCCCCGCGAGGCTCCTACAATGAGCAGTTCTTC. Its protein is CASSQEPPRGSYNEQFF.

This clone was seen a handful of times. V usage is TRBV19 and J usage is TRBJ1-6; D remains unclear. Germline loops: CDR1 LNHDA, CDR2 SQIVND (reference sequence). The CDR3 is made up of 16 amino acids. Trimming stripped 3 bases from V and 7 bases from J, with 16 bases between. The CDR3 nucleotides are TGTGCCAGTAGTATCTATCCCCCGGAACTGAATTCACCCCTCCACTTT. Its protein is CASSIYPPELNSPLHF.

For the CDR3, the DNA is TGTGCCAGCAGCTGGAGACAGGGAGAGGGAACTGAAGCTTTCTTT. It is translated as CASSWRQGEGTEAFF. The rearrangement links TRBV7-8 to TRBJ1-1, with 7 bases matching TRBD1. This CDR3 has 15 amino acids. Germline V CDR1 and CDR2: SGHVS, FQNEAQ. V was pared by 4 bases and J by 5 bases, with 10 bases of the junction left unmatched.

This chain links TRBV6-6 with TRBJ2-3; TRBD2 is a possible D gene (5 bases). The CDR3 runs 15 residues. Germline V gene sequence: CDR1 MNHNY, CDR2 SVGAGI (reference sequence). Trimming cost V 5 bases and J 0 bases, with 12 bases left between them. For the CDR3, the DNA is TGTGCCAGCAGTCCATCGCGAGGGAGCACAGATACGCAGTATTTT. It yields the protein CASSPSRGSTDTQYF.

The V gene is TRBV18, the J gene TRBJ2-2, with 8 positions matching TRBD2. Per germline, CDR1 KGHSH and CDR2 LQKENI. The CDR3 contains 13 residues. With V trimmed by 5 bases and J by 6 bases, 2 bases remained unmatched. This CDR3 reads CASSRTSPGELFF. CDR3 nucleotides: TGTGCCAGCTCAAGGACTAGCCCCGGGGAGCTGTTTTTT.

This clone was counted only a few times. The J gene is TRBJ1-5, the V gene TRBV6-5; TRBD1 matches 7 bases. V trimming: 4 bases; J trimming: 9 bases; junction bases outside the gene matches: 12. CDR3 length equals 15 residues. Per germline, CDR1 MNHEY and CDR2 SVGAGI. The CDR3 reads CASSLTGTVTGPQHF. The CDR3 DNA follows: TGTGCCAGCAGTTTAACCGGGACAGTTACGGGGCCCCAGCATTTT.

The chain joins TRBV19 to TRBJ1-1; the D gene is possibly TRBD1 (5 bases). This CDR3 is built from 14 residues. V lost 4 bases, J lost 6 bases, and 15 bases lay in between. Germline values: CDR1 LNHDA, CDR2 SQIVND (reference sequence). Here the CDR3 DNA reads TGTGCCAGTAGTAACTACGGGGGAGGGTCTGAAGCTTTCTTT. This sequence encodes CASSNYGGGSEAFF.

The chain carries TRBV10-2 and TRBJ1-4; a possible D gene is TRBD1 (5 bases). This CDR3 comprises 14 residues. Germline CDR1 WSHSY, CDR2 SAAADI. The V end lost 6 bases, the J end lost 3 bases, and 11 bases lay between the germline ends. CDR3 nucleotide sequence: TGCGCCAGCAGGGGGGATTTGGCTAATGAAAAACTGTTTTTT. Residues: CASRGDLANEKLFF.